One and the same sample provided the 5 T cell receptor beta chains below, sequenced in a study of shared clonotypes between healthy human individuals. Profiling relied on immunoSEQ multiplex PCR, and the TCRdb table lists in-frame clones only, not all of them. The table has 2,500,000 or so clones, approximately 92% seen once. The sequenced sample was naive CD4+ T cells sorted from blood. Noted subset: CD45RA+ positively selected. These receptors were collected from a man aged 18 to 29 in good health.

This chain uses TRBV25-1 with TRBJ2-1, with 7 bases aligning to TRBD1. Germline V gene data show CDR1 as MGHDK and CDR2 as SYGVNS. Unmatched junction bases numbered 11, after V lost 3 bases and J lost 6 bases. The CDR3 is made up of 16 amino acids. The CDR3 protein is CASSDIRGRGSNEQFF. CDR3 nucleotides: TGTGCCAGCAGTGATATACGGGGCAGGGGGAGCAATGAGCAGTTCTTC.

The gene calls are TRBV5-8 and TRBJ2-5; 7 bases match TRBD2. V gave up 4 bases and J gave up 0 bases; unmatched junction bases: 6. The CDR3 contains 15 residues. CDR1 and CDR2 (germline): SGHTS, YDEGEE. The CDR3 sequence: CASSLSRGDQETQYF. The CDR3 nucleotides are TGTGCCAGCAGCCTGTCACGGGGGGACCAAGAGACCCAGTACTTC.

CDR3 residues: CASSSDGAELYEQYF. The CDR3 coding sequence is TGCGCCAGCAGCTCGGACGGTGCCGAGCTTTACGAGCAGTACTTC. The V and J genes are TRBV5-1 and TRBJ2-7; D call uncertain. V shed 3 bases and J shed 4 bases, with 17 bases lying between them. CDR3 length: 15 residues. Germline CDR1 SGHRS, CDR2 YFSETQ.

Here the CDR3 DNA reads TGCGCCAGCAGCGCCTCGGTCGAGCAGTACTTC. It codes for CASSASVEQYF. The V and J genes are TRBV5-1 and TRBJ2-7; D gene ambiguous. The CDR3 sequence is 11 residues long. Germline V gives CDR1 SGHRS, CDR2 YFSETQ. V lost 4 bases, J lost 6 bases, and 8 bases lay in between.

This sequence joins TRBV6-1 and TRBJ2-2; 7 positions match TRBD1. CDR3 length equals 16 residues. From germline, CDR1 is MNHNS and CDR2 SASEGT. V dropped 4 bases and J dropped 2; count of bases not matched to a gene: 7. The CDR3 DNA follows: TGTGCCAGCAGTGTACCGGGACAGCTAAACACCGGGGAGCTGTTTTTT. Translating it yields CASSVPGQLNTGELFF.